The rows below give T cell receptor beta chains drawn from one sample of a study of molecular identifiers for immune sequencing clone quantification. MiXCR, applied by TCRdb to the PCR reads, yields one record per CDR3 protein. The repertoire holds over 550,000 distinct CDR3 sequences, about 25% seen once, with 0.7% to 0.95% in the top ten. The specimen sequenced was naive CD8+ T cells from blood, with Jurkat cell RNA spiked in. Every receptor here comes from a human donor in good health. Some libraries in this study had Jurkat cell RNA spiked in. Both conserved end residues are part of each CDR3.

j_call v_call cdr3_aa
TRBJ2-7 TRBV4-2 CASSQSRPGRSSYEQYF
TRBJ2-7 TRBV4-3 CASSQDRTASYEQYF
TRBJ1-5 TRBV6-2/TRBV6-3 CASSKPTSNQPQHF
TRBJ2-7 TRBV10-1 CASSERPGFGAHEQYF
TRBJ2-3 TRBV18 CASSPSPEGGPPDTQYF
TRBJ2-1 TRBV12-2 CASRLMLEGGKQFF
TRBJ2-7 TRBV9 CASSSGTALYEQYF
TRBJ2-3 TRBV24-1 CATSDYPGTSTDTRYF
TRBJ1-2 TRBV12-3/TRBV12-4 CASSPSTGVGYTF
TRBJ2-1 TRBV24-1 CATSDFGVEQFF
TRBJ2-2 TRBV7-9 CASSLLRQNTGELFF
TRBJ2-2 TRBV20-1 CSARVPGQGSGELFF
TRBJ2-3 TRBV4-1 CTSSPGTVSTDTQYF
TRBJ2-3 TRBV4-3 CASSPHASGTTDTQYF
TRBJ1-5 TRBV15 CATSRDTAVGSQHF
TRBJ2-7 TRBV5-1 CASAQGPSYEQYF
TRBJ2-2 TRBV12-3/TRBV12-4 CASSQLTGNTGELFF
TRBJ2-2 TRBV13 CASSSGQGLNTGELFF
TRBJ1-6 TRBV19 CASSIDSGGTAASPLHF
TRBJ2-7 TRBV5-4 CASSLHGFYEQYF
TRBJ1-6 TRBV27 CASSWDGNSPLHF
TRBJ2-2 TRBV28 CASSMPGLDTGELFF